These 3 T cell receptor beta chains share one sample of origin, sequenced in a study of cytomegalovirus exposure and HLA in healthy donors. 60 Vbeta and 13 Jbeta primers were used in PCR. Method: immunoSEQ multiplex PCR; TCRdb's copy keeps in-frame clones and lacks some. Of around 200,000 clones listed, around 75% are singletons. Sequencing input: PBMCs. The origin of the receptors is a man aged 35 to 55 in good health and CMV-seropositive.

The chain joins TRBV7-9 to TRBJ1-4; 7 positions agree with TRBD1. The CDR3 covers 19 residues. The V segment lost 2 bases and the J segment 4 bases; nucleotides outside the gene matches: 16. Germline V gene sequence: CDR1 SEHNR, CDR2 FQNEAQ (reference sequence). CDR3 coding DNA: TGTGCCAGCAGCTTACGAGTCGGGACAGCTTGGAGTGATAATGAAAAACTGTTTTTT. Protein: CASSLRVGTAWSDNEKLFF. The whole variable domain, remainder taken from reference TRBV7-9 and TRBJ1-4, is DTGVSQNPRHKITKRGQNVTFRCDPISEHNRLYWYRQTLGQGPEFLTYFQNEAQLEKSRLLSDRFSAERPKGSFSTLEIQRTEQGDSAMYLCASSLRVGTAWSDNEKLFFGSGTQLSVL.

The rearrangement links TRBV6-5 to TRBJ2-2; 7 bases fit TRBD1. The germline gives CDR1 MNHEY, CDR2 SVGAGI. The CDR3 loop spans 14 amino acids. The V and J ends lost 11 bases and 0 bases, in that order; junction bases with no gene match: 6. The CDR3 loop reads CASLGGSNTGELFF. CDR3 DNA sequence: TGTGCCTCCTTAGGGGGCTCGAACACCGGGGAGCTGTTTTTT.

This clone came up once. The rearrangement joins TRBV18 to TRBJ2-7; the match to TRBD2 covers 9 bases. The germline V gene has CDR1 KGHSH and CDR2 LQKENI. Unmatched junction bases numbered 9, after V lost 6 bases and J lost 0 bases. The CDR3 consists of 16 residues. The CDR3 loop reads CASSLPRGGSSYEQYF. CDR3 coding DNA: TGTGCCAGCTCGCTTCCGCGGGGGGGAAGCTCCTACGAGCAGTACTTC.